This entry lists 14 T cell receptor beta chains sequenced from one sample in a study of blood T cell repertoires in COVID-19. Assay used: immunoSEQ multiplex PCR; TCRdb lists only in-frame clones, some missing. The sample lists some 190,000 clones; 88% were seen once. Sequencing was carried out using peripheral blood. The receptor set was obtained from a man aged 25-45 years with acute or convalescent COVID-19.

The rearrangement joins TRBV7-9 to TRBJ2-3; no firm D call. The CDR3 loop spans 12 amino acids. The V gene lost 6 bases and the J gene lost 2 bases, with 6 bases spanning the gap. Germline V lookup: CDR1 SEHNR, CDR2 FQNEAQ (reference sequence). The DNA of the CDR3 is TGTGCCAGCAGGCAACTCACAGATACGCAGTATTTT. Translating it yields CASRQLTDTQYF.

On this clone: At the DNA level, this CDR3 is encoded by other sequences in the same sample as well. The chain links TRBV28 to TRBJ2-7, with 8 bases identical to TRBD2. The V and J ends lost 6 bases and 2 bases, in that order; junction bases with no gene match: 6. This CDR3 spans 14 amino acids. Germline CDR1 is MDHEN and CDR2 is SYDVKM. CDR3 protein: CASRSSGGAYEQYF. Written as DNA, the CDR3 is TGTGCCAGCAGGTCCTCCGGGGGGGCCTACGAGCAGTACTTC.

The V and J genes are TRBV6-5 and TRBJ2-1; TRBD1 matches at 8 bases. After removal of 6 bases from V and 6 bases from J, the junction contained 1 base not matched to a gene. The germline V gene encodes CDR1 MNHEY and CDR2 SVGAGI. CDR3 length: 12 residues. The chain's CDR3 is CASRGQVNEQFF. The CDR3 bases are TGTGCCAGCAGGGGACAGGTCAATGAGCAGTTCTTC.

This clone occurred a few times. CDR3 residues: CARGTGDFGEQYF. DNA for the CDR3: TGTGCCAGGGGGACAGGGGATTTCGGCGAGCAGTACTTC. This rearrangement joins TRBV2 to TRBJ2-7; 10 bases agree with TRBD1. Germline assignment: CDR1 SNHLY and CDR2 FYNNEI. V lost 9 bases and J lost 6; bases outside the gene matches: 8. This CDR3 contains 13 residues. Based on the CDR3 plus reference TRBV2 and TRBJ2-7, the full variable domain is EPEVTQTPSHQVTQMGQEVILRCVPISNHLYFYWYRQILGQKVEFLVSFYNNEISEKSEIFDDQFSVERPDGSNFTLKIRSTKLEDSAMYFCARGTGDFGEQYFGPGTRLTVT.

The V call is TRBV7-3, the J call TRBJ2-7, with a tentative D call TRBD2 (6 bases). The CDR3 has 14 residues. The ends were cut back, 0 bases at V and 5 bases at J, with 11 bases in the middle. CDR1 is SGHTA, CDR2 FQGTGA, per germline. CDR3 in amino acids: CASSLTGGGNEQYF. The CDR3 DNA reads TGTGCCAGCAGCTTAACGGGTGGAGGGAACGAGCAGTACTTC.

J is TRBJ2-7 and V is TRBV27, with D perhaps matching TRBD1 (6 bases). The CDR3 contains 16 residues. V lost 5 bases to trimming and J lost 5 bases, with 22 bases between them. Germline V gene data show CDR1 as MNHEY and CDR2 as SMNVEV (reference sequence). The CDR3 DNA follows: TGTGCCAGCAGTCACCCAATTGACAGGCACTTAAACGAGCAGTACTTC. Protein: CASSHPIDRHLNEQYF.

Turning to this clone: This same CDR3 is encoded by further DNA sequences in the sample. V gene TRBV5-1 combines with J gene TRBJ1-3; perhaps TRBD1 as D (6 bases). The CDR3 is 14 amino acids. V was shortened by 0 bases and J by 3 bases, with 7 bases between the two germline ends. Germline-derived CDR1 and CDR2 are SGHRS and YFSETQ. The CDR3 DNA is TGCGCCAGCAGCTTGGCAGGGGATGGAAACACCATATATTTT. It specifies CASSLAGDGNTIYF. Supplemented by reference TRBV5-1 and TRBJ1-3, the full variable domain reads KAGVTQTPRYLIKTRGQQVTLSCSPISGHRSVSWYQQTPGQGLQFLFEYFSETQRNKGNFPGRFSGRQFSNSRSEMNVSTLELGDSALYLCASSLAGDGNTIYFGEGSWLTVV.

The CDR3 DNA reads TGTGCCAGCAGCGTAACTTCAACCACCTTCACCGGGGAGCTGTTTTTT. Protein: CASSVTSTTFTGELFF. The V gene is TRBV9, the J gene TRBJ2-2; no clear D gene. The germline gives CDR1 SGDLS, CDR2 YYNGEE. The CDR3 sequence is 16 residues long. Trimming left V 1 base short and J 4 bases short, with 14 bases between.

The count of this clone is one. The chain recombines TRBV6-2 or TRBV6-3 with TRBJ1-1, with 8 bases lining up with TRBD1. The CDR3 is 16 residues long. The germline V gene has CDR1 MNHEY and CDR2 SVGEGT. V shed 6 bases, J shed 0 bases, and the junction held 9 bases outside the gene matches. The chain's CDR3 is CASSRGAGGLNTEAFF. The CDR3 nucleotides are TGTGCCAGCAGCAGGGGGGCAGGGGGCTTGAACACTGAAGCTTTCTTT.

V is TRBV11-2 and J is TRBJ2-2, with D perhaps TRBD1 (5 bases). Looked up from germline, CDR1 is SGHAT and CDR2 is FQNNGV. The CDR3 runs to 12 residues. Trimming left V 9 bases short and J 7 bases short, with 12 bases between. This CDR3 is CASRGEDGELFF. The CDR3 nucleotides read TGTGCCAGTAGGGGCGAGGACGGGGAGCTGTTTTTT. The full variable domain, completed using reference TRBV11-2 and TRBJ2-2, is EAGVAQSPRYKIIEKRQSVAFWCNPISGHATLYWYQQILGQGPKLLIQFQNNGVVDDSQLPKDRFSAERLKGVDSTLKIQPAKLEDSAVYLCASRGEDGELFFGEGSRLTVL.

The V gene is TRBV30, the J gene TRBJ2-3; TRBD1 matches at 8 bases. V shed 2 bases and J 0 bases; nucleotides not matched to a gene: 4. This CDR3 has 15 amino acids. The germline V gene has CDR1 GTSNPN and CDR2 SVGIG (reference sequence). CDR3 DNA sequence: TGTGCCTGGAGTCTACAGGGGGGCAGCACAGATACGCAGTATTTT. Its translation: CAWSLQGGSTDTQYF.

This clone has just one count. This CDR3 is CASSLGQVIYGYTF. The CDR3 nucleotides are TGTGCCAGCAGCCTGGGACAGGTAATCTATGGCTACACCTTC. The rearrangement joins TRBV3-1 (or the pseudogene TRBV3-2) to TRBJ1-2, with TRBD1 matching over 8 bases. The CDR3 is 14 amino acids. Per germline, CDR1 LGHDT and CDR2 YNNKEL (reference sequence). J lost 4 bases, V lost 4 bases, and 5 bases had no gene match.

In this sample, this clone turned up many times. This sequence joins TRBV30 and TRBJ2-3; 9 bases map to TRBD2. Trimming removed 3 bases from V and 3 bases from J; junction bases left unmatched: 10. The CDR3 has 16 amino acids. Germline CDR1 reads GTSNPN; CDR2 reads SVGIG (reference sequence). The CDR3 sequence: CAWSLLAGVATDTQYF. The CDR3 bases are TGTGCCTGGAGCCTATTAGCGGGGGTGGCGACAGATACGCAGTATTTT.

The chain links TRBV3-1 (or the pseudogene TRBV3-2) to TRBJ1-6; tentative D call: TRBD1 (5 bases). The V end lost 0 bases, the J end lost 2 bases, and 11 bases lay between the germline ends. CDR1 is LGHDT, CDR2 YNNKEL, per germline (reference sequence). The CDR3 contains 17 residues. In DNA form, the CDR3 reads TGTGCCAGCAGCCAAGATCTCAGGGTTGCCTATAATTCACCCCTCCACTTT. It yields the protein CASSQDLRVAYNSPLHF.